One sample yielded the 5 T cell receptor beta chains listed below, sequenced in a study of control samples from healthy donors and cancer patients. This table comes from immunoSEQ multiplex PCR, and its TCRdb copy is limited to in-frame clones, with some not included. Here the sample spans about 79,000 clones, approximately 94% being singletons. The sample comprised PBMCs. The receptors originated from a woman in her forties with lung cancer.

This clone showed up just once. The chain links TRBV4-2 to TRBJ1-2; D may be TRBD1 (5 bases). The CDR3 loop spans 14 amino acids. Trimming removed 4 bases at V and 2 bases at J, with 11 bases between. The germline CDR1 and CDR2 sequences are LGHNA and YNFKEQ. This chain's CDR3 is CASSPIQENYGYTF. Written as DNA, the CDR3 is TGTGCCAGCAGCCCCATACAGGAGAACTATGGCTACACCTTC.

The gene calls are TRBV2 and TRBJ1-1; no firm D call. The V end lost 1 base, the J end lost 5 bases, and 11 bases lay between the germline ends. Germline CDR1 SNHLY, CDR2 FYNNEI. The CDR3 consists of 14 residues. DNA for the CDR3: TGTGCCAGCAGTGAAGATGGACGGCGGACTGAAGCTTTCTTT. Protein: CASSEDGRRTEAFF.

The chain links TRBV19 to TRBJ2-7; TRBD1 might be the D (6 bases). Germline CDR1 reads LNHDA; CDR2 reads SQIVND (reference sequence). This CDR3 region has 15 residues. V was trimmed by 5 bases and J by 5 bases, leaving 19 bases between them. As DNA, the CDR3 is TGTGCCAGTAGTCCATGGGGGCAGGGTGAGCACGAGCAGTACTTC. Translated, it gives CASSPWGQGEHEQYF.

This clone was recorded once. The CDR3: CASSLASRETQYF. CDR3 bases: TGCGCCAGCAGCTTGGCCTCTAGGGAGACCCAGTACTTC. The rearrangement links TRBV5-1 to TRBJ2-5; D is unresolved. CDR3 length: 13 amino acids. The V end lost 0 bases, the J end lost 5 bases, and 8 bases lay between the germline ends. From germline, CDR1 is SGHRS and CDR2 YFSETQ.

The V gene is TRBV7-2, the J gene TRBJ2-7, with 8 positions matching TRBD1. Germline V lookup: CDR1 SGHTA, CDR2 FQGNSA. The V segment lost 2 bases and the J segment 3 bases; nucleotides outside the gene matches: 6. The CDR3 has 15 amino acids. The CDR3 DNA follows: TGTGCCAGCAGCTTAACCCGTGACAGGGGCTACGAGCAGTACTTC. It codes for CASSLTRDRGYEQYF.